This is a list of T cell receptor beta chains from one sample in a study of T cells and copy number aberrations in small-cell lung cancer. Clones were sequenced by immunoSEQ multiplex PCR, and TCRdb holds only the in-frame ones, with some missing. Altogether more than 9,500 clones are present, roughly 79% being singletons, with the ten largest covering about a third. Sample: normal tissue next to the tumor. The receptors were sampled from a man aged 60-69 years with small cell lung cancer. CDR3s include the opening cysteine and the closing phenylalanine or tryptophan. D genes are given only for firm matches. Only some rows state a clone size, as once, few, many or a class for expanded clones.

>-|-|TRBJ2-7|TRBV6-6
TGTGCCAGCAGTCCTCACACAGGCTCCTACGAGCAGTACTTC
CASSPHTGSYEQYF
>-|TRBD1|TRBJ2-3|TRBV6-1
TGTGCCAGCAGCAGCCTCAGGGGGCTCTCAGATACGCAGTATTTT
CASSSLRGLSDTQYF
>-|-|TRBJ2-7|TRBV28
TGTGCCAGCAGTTGGCAGAGAGGGCCTTTGTCCTACGAGCAGTACTTC
CASSWQRGPLSYEQYF
>-|-|TRBJ2-5|TRBV6-5
TGTGCCAGCAGTTACGCCACTAGGGGGGCCCAGTACTTC
CASSYATRGAQYF
>-|TRBD2|TRBJ2-3|TRBV14
TGTGCCAGCAGCCAACTAGCGGGGTGGGCAGATACGCAGTATTTT
CASSQLAGWADTQYF
>-|-|TRBJ2-5|TRBV15
TGTGCCACCAGCAGAGATCGAGGGGGGCAAGAGACCCAGTACTTC
CATSRDRGGQETQYF
>few|-|TRBJ1-2|TRBV7-8
TGTGCCAGCAGCTCCCCCAGGGATGTGGGGGGCTACACCTTC
CASSSPRDVGGYTF
>few|TRBD1|TRBJ1-4|TRBV28
TGTGCCAGCAGTACTACAGGGGGCCGGGGGAATGAAAAACTGTTTTTT
CASSTTGGRGNEKLFF
>-|-|TRBJ2-4|TRBV2
TGTGCCAGCATCAGAAAGGGACAACTAGCCAAAAACATTCAGTACTTC
CASIRKGQLAKNIQYF
>few|-|TRBJ2-7|TRBV27
TGTGCCAGCAGTTTAAGGGGGGGCCCCTACGAGCAGTACTTC
CASSLRGGPYEQYF
>once|-|TRBJ2-5|TRBV18
TGTGCCAGCTCACCACCGGTGGCCCCCGAAGAGACCCAGTACTTC
CASSPPVAPEETQYF
>once|-|TRBJ2-1|TRBV2
TGTGCCAGCAGTGGACAGCGCAATGAGCAGTTCTTC
CASSGQRNEQFF
>-|-|TRBJ2-2|TRBV7-3
TGTGCCAGCAGCTTAAACGGCTACAACACCGGGGAGCTGTTTTTT
CASSLNGYNTGELFF
>-|-|TRBJ2-7|TRBV2
TGTGCCAGCAGTCCTCAGGGGATGTACAAGCAGTACTTC
CASSPQGMYKQYF
>-|-|TRBJ2-5|TRBV11-2
TGTGCCAGCAGCCTAAGGGTATCGGGATGGGAGACCCAGTACTTC
CASSLRVSGWETQYF
>-|TRBD2|TRBJ2-7|TRBV30
TGTGCCTGGAGTACCTCGGGACTAGATTTCGGCGAGCAGTACTTC
CAWSTSGLDFGEQYF
>-|-|TRBJ2-1|TRBV7-2
TGTGCCAGCAGCTATGGACACCACCGGAATGAGCAGTTCTTC
CASSYGHHRNEQFF
>-|-|TRBJ2-7|TRBV7-8
TGTGCCAGCAGCTTATCCTGGGGGGAACAAGTCTACGAGCAATACTTC
CASSLSWGEQVYEQYF
>-|-|TRBJ1-2|TRBV19
TGTGCCAGTAGTATGAGGGCAGGGAACGGCTACACCTTC
CASSMRAGNGYTF
>-|-|TRBJ1-2|TRBV18
TGTGCCAGCTCACCCGAAGATCGGCGGGGCTACACCTTC
CASSPEDRRGYTF
>-|-|TRBJ1-2|TRBV19
TGTGCCAGTAGTAAATGGACATCTATTACTCGGCCTGGCTACACCTTC
CASSKWTSITRPGYTF
>-|-|TRBJ2-7|TRBV6-5
TGTGCCAGCAGCGGCGGGGCGGACTACGAGCAGTACTTC
CASSGGADYEQYF
>-|TRBD1|TRBJ1-5|TRBV19
TGTGCCAGTCGAACGGAGGGGGCTTTTCAGCCCCAGCATTTT
CASRTEGAFQPQHF
>-|-|TRBJ1-1|TRBV19
TGTGCCAGTAGTATAGCTAGGCACAGGGCGGGTGAAGCTTTCTTT
CASSIARHRAGEAFF
>-|-|TRBJ2-2|TRBV4-2
TGTGCCAGCAGCCCCCTTAGGACGAACACCGGGGAGCTGTTTTTT
CASSPLRTNTGELFF
>-|-|TRBJ1-1|TRBV5-4
TGTGCCAGCAGCTTTTTTGTTCAGGGGAGAGCTTTCTTT
CASSFFVQGRAFF
>-|TRBD2|TRBJ2-1|TRBV12-5
TGTGCTAGTGGTTCGACTAGCGGGAGCCTTAGCTCCTACAATGAGCAGTTCTTC
CASGSTSGSLSSYNEQFF
>-|-|TRBJ2-7|TRBV18
TGTGCCAGCTCACCTACGGGAGTCTACGAGCAGTACTTC
CASSPTGVYEQYF
>few|TRBD1|TRBJ2-1|TRBV5-4
TGTGCCAGCAGCTGGGATAGACGGGACAGGGGTTACAATGAGCAGTTCTTC
CASSWDRRDRGYNEQFF
>-|-|TRBJ2-1|TRBV4-1
TGCGCCAGCAGCCTACCCAGGGGACGTGAGCAGTTCTTC
CASSLPRGREQFF
>-|TRBD1|TRBJ2-2|TRBV11-1
TGTGCCAGCAGCCCAGGGACAGGGAAAACGGGGAGCACCGGGGAGCTGTTTTTT
CASSPGTGKTGSTGELFF
>once|TRBD1|TRBJ2-7|TRBV7-6
TGTGCCAGCAGCTTAGTCTCCGGGACAGGGGGCGCCTACGAGCAGTACTTC
CASSLVSGTGGAYEQYF
>-|-|TRBJ1-3|TRBV18
TGTGCCAGCTCATCGAGGGGCTCTGGAAACACCATATATTTT
CASSSRGSGNTIYF
>-|-|TRBJ1-1|TRBV4-2
TGTGCCAGCAGCCAAGGGGTCGAAAACACTGAAGCTTTCTTT
CASSQGVENTEAFF
>-|-|TRBJ2-6|TRBV28
TGTGCCACGATCCAACCCGGAAGCGGGGCCAACGTCCTGACTTTC
CATIQPGSGANVLTF
>-|-|TRBJ1-4|TRBV6-5
TGTGCCAGCGGGTTGGCCCGTTCTGAAAAACTGTTTTTT
CASGLARSEKLFF
>-|-|TRBJ1-1|TRBV20-1
TGCAGTGCTACCGGGGGCACTGAAGCTTTCTTT
CSATGGTEAFF
>few|-|TRBJ1-2|TRBV6-6
TGTGCCAGCATTTCCGGCAGGGAGAATGGCTACACCTTC
CASISGRENGYTF
>-|-|TRBJ1-5|TRBV6-5
TGTGCCAGCCGACGGACAGAAAATCAGCCCCAGCATTTT
CASRRTENQPQHF
>-|-|TRBJ2-2|TRBV18
TGTGCCAGCCACAGAGGAGGGAGTGGCACCGGGGAGCTGTTTTTT
CASHRGGSGTGELFF
>-|-|TRBJ2-4|TRBV5-6
TGTGCCAGCAGCCCGAAATATGGGGGGCGGGCCAAAAACATTCAGTACTTC
CASSPKYGGRAKNIQYF
>-|TRBD2|TRBJ2-7|TRBV6-5
TGTGCCAGCAGTTACGTAGCGGGGAGCTCCTACGAGCAGTACTTC
CASSYVAGSSYEQYF
>-|TRBD2|TRBJ2-5|TRBV11-3
TGTGCCAGCAGCTTAGAGAGCGGGAGCGGAGAGACCCAGTACTTC
CASSLESGSGETQYF
>few|TRBD2|TRBJ2-5|TRBV6-1
TGTGCCACCCACCTGGCGGGAGAGAAGGTGACCCAGTACTTC
CATHLAGEKVTQYF
>-|-|TRBJ1-3|TRBV15
TGTGCCACCAGCAGAGTGGGGGCTGGAAACACCATATATTTT
CATSRVGAGNTIYF
>-|TRBD1|TRBJ1-1|TRBV13
TGTGCCAGCAGCTACCAGATGACAGGGGGTCTGTTGTACACTGAAGCTTTCTTT
CASSYQMTGGLLYTEAFF
>-|-|TRBJ2-7|TRBV30
TGTGCCTGGAGTCATAGAGTTTCCTACGAGCAGTACTTC
CAWSHRVSYEQYF
>-|TRBD2|TRBJ2-3|TRBV28
TGTGCCAGCAGTTTCCCTGCCCTCCCCGGGACTAGCGGTACAGATACGCAGTATTTT
CASSFPALPGTSGTDTQYF
>-|TRBD1|TRBJ1-4|TRBV6-5
TGTGCCAGCAGTTCCGGGACAGGGTCTAATGAAAAACTGTTTTTT
CASSSGTGSNEKLFF
>-|-|TRBJ2-7|TRBV18
TGTGCCAGCTCACCAGACAGCCTCTCCTACGAGCAGTACTTC
CASSPDSLSYEQYF
>-|-|TRBJ1-1|TRBV5-1
TGCGCCAGCAGCCTCGGACAGTTCGGTGAAGCTTTCTTT
CASSLGQFGEAFF
>-|-|TRBJ1-2|TRBV19
TGTGCCAGTAGTCCGGGTGACAGGACGAGCTACACCTTC
CASSPGDRTSYTF
>few|-|TRBJ2-2|TRBV10-1
TGCGCCAGCAGTGGGGCCGGAGACGCGAACACCGGGGAGCTGTTTTTT
CASSGAGDANTGELFF
>few|-|TRBJ1-2|TRBV7-3
TGTGCCAGCAGCTTAAGGCCGGGGCCGGATGGCTACACCTTC
CASSLRPGPDGYTF
>-|-|TRBJ2-5|TRBV2
TGTGCCAGCAGTGAGACTCCAGTGGAGACCCAGTACTTC
CASSETPVETQYF
>once|TRBD2|TRBJ2-3|TRBV15
TGTGCCACGTGGACTAGCGGGCTCCCAGATACGCAGTATTTT
CATWTSGLPDTQYF
>-|-|TRBJ1-1|TRBV29-1
TGCAGCGTTAGCGAGGGCGCGGGGACTGAAGCTTTCTTT
CSVSEGAGTEAFF
>-|-|TRBJ2-1|TRBV19
TGTGCCAGTAGCGGGAGATTTAGTTTCGATGAGCAGTTCTTC
CASSGRFSFDEQFF